What follows are 16 T cell receptor beta chains derived from one specimen sequenced in a study of CD8 T cells in Susac syndrome. When the RNA was reverse transcribed, random hexamers were used with an input of about 0.5 to 1 ug. TCRdb ran MiXCR on the immunoSEQ multiplex PCR reads and lists one entry per CDR3 protein. The sample includes 200,000 to 300,000 distinct CDR3 sequences, 90% to 95% of them seen just once. The specimen sequenced was CD4+ T cells from PBMCs. The source of these receptors is a human donor with multiple sclerosis.

J is TRBJ1-3 and V is TRBV30; D is uncertain. Trimming took off 4 bases at V and 0 bases at J, with 7 bases between the two ends. Germline loops: CDR1 GTSNPN, CDR2 SVGIG (reference sequence). The CDR3 loop spans 13 amino acids. In DNA, the CDR3 is TGTGCCTGGATTGACGGCTCTGGAAACACCATATATTTT. Translating gives CAWIDGSGNTIYF.

The chain recombines TRBV10-3 with TRBJ2-2; D not certain. V was cut by 7 bases and J by 6 bases, with 18 bases left in between. There are 15 residues in the CDR3. Germline-derived CDR1 and CDR2 are ENHRY and SYGVKD. CDR3 DNA: TGTGCCATCATGTCGGCCGCAACTTTCGCCGGGGAGCTGTTTTTT. Amino acids: CAIMSAATFAGELFF.

The CDR3 protein is CASNPLGLGPQHF. The DNA of the CDR3 is TGCGCCAGCAACCCTTTAGGGCTCGGGCCCCAGCATTTT. The rearrangement joins TRBV5-1 to TRBJ1-5; D not resolved. The CDR3 is 13 residues long. Per germline, CDR1 SGHRS and CDR2 YFSETQ. Trimming cost V 6 bases and J 9 bases, with 16 bases left between them.

The chain links TRBV24-1 to TRBJ1-2, with D possibly being TRBD1 (6 bases). V gave up 9 bases and J gave up 7 bases, with 23 bases separating them. This CDR3 is 15 amino acids long. Germline-derived CDR1 and CDR2 are KGHDR and SFDVKD. The CDR3 region is CATSPGGLGSGGYTF. In DNA form, the CDR3 reads TGTGCCACCTCCCCGGGGGGGCTGGGGAGTGGTGGCTACACCTTC.

The rearrangement uses TRBV29-1 and TRBJ1-2; D remains ambiguous. The CDR3 extends over 13 amino acids. CDR1 SQVTM and CDR2 ANQGSEA come from the germline V gene. V was cut by 7 bases and J by 3 bases, with 15 bases left in between. The CDR3 here is CSAYLAMDYGYTF. CDR3 sequence (DNA): TGCAGCGCATACCTGGCCATGGACTATGGCTACACCTTC.

The V and J genes are TRBV2 and TRBJ2-1, with 9 bases matching TRBD1. Germline V CDR1 and CDR2: SNHLY, FYNNEI. This CDR3 contains 15 residues. With V trimmed by 2 bases and J by 6 bases, 5 bases remained unmatched. This CDR3 reads CASSENRGLGNEQFF. The DNA of the CDR3 is TGTGCCAGCAGTGAAAACAGGGGGCTAGGCAATGAGCAGTTCTTC.

The chain is built from TRBV20-1 and TRBJ2-1, with a tentative D call TRBD2 (6 bases). Germline V lookup: CDR1 DFQATT, CDR2 SNEGSKA (reference sequence). The V end was cut by 3 bases, the J end by 10 bases, with 10 bases between. CDR3 length: 11 residues. CDR3 protein: CSASRGNEQFF. The CDR3 DNA follows: TGCAGTGCTAGCCGGGGGAACGAGCAGTTCTTC.

This rearrangement joins TRBV5-4 to TRBJ2-5; 7 bases are a match to TRBD1. CDR1 and CDR2 from the germline V gene are SGHNT and YYREEE (reference sequence). Trimming took 5 bases from V and 5 from J; bases not matched to a gene: 12. This CDR3 comprises 15 residues. CDR3 in amino acids: CASRVKGGASETQYF. As DNA, the CDR3 is TGTGCCAGCAGAGTAAAAGGGGGCGCTTCCGAGACCCAGTACTTC.

This clonotype was counted a single time. The chain employs TRBV3-1 and TRBJ2-5, with 9 bases fitting TRBD2. CDR1 is LGHDT and CDR2 is YNNKEL in the germline V gene (reference sequence). The CDR3 is 15 residues long. V shed 0 bases, J shed 3 bases, and the junction held 2 bases outside the gene matches. The CDR3 nucleotides read TGTGCCAGCAGCCAAGAACAGCGGGGGGAAGAGACCCAGTACTTC. This encodes CASSQEQRGEETQYF.

The genes are TRBV27 and TRBJ1-1, with D perhaps matching TRBD1 (5 bases). This CDR3 has 13 amino acids. Trimming took off 5 bases at V and 11 bases at J, with 18 bases between the two ends. The germline V gene encodes CDR1 MNHEY and CDR2 SMNVEV (reference sequence). The CDR3 region is CASSPRDARRAFF. The CDR3 DNA follows: TGTGCCAGCAGTCCGAGGGACGCCCGACGGGCTTTCTTT.

The rearrangement uses TRBV6-2 or TRBV6-3 and TRBJ2-7, with D possibly matching TRBD1 (6 bases). CDR3 length equals 14 residues. Germline V gene lookup returns CDR1 MNHEY and CDR2 SVGEGT. The V gene lost 4 bases and the J gene lost 2 bases, with 12 bases spanning the gap. The CDR3 loop reads CASSSPTGTYEQYF. CDR3 DNA sequence: TGTGCCAGCAGTTCTCCGACAGGTACCTACGAGCAGTACTTC.

The chain recombines TRBV10-3 with TRBJ1-1; D is possibly TRBD1 (5 bases). CDR1 is ENHRY and CDR2 is SYGVKD in the germline V gene. V lost 6 bases and J 2 bases, leaving 7 bases between the germline ends. The CDR3 runs 12 residues. DNA for the CDR3: TGTGCCATCAGGGACACCAACACTGAAGCTTTCTTT. It encodes CAIRDTNTEAFF.

The chain recombines TRBV28 with TRBJ1-2, with D possibly TRBD1 on 6 matching bases. The CDR3 sequence is 14 residues long. CDR1 MDHEN and CDR2 SYDVKM come from the germline V gene. The V gene lost 5 bases and the J gene lost 8 bases, with 18 bases spanning the gap. The CDR3 here is CASSGPGRTAGYTF. The CDR3 nucleotides are TGTGCCAGCAGTGGCCCCGGAAGGACAGCCGGCTACACCTTC.

The chain is built from TRBV15 and TRBJ2-5; D might be TRBD1 or TRBD2, each matching 5 bases. Germline CDR1 is LNHNV and CDR2 is YYDKDF (reference sequence). CDR3 length: 15 residues. The V end was cut by 0 bases, the J end by 1 base, with 9 bases between. The CDR3 spells CATSRDTGTQETQYF. CDR3 sequence (DNA): TGTGCCACCAGCAGAGATACGGGGACCCAAGAGACCCAGTACTTC.

V is TRBV10-3 and J is TRBJ2-2; D not resolved. V was pared by 7 bases and J by 3 bases, with 12 bases between. This CDR3 contains 14 residues. Germline V lookup: CDR1 ENHRY, CDR2 SYGVKD. This CDR3 is CAITKAGDTGELFF. DNA of the CDR3: TGTGCCATCACAAAGGCTGGCGACACCGGGGAGCTGTTTTTT.

The rearrangement links TRBV12-3 or TRBV12-4 to TRBJ2-1, with D unresolved. V gave up 3 bases and J gave up 11 bases, with 14 bases separating them. This CDR3 has 13 residues. The CDR3 sequence is CASSFSNRQQQFF. The CDR3 DNA reads TGTGCCAGCAGTTTTTCGAATCGGCAGCAGCAGTTCTTC.